The 5 T cell receptor beta chains reported below all come from one sample, sequenced in a study of graft-versus-host responses after intestinal transplantation. Sequencing was performed with immunoSEQ multiplex PCR; in TCRdb, only in-frame clones are kept and a portion is missing. The sample has about 4,500 clones, 76% seen once; the top ten hold 15%. Lamina propria and intraepithelial lymphocytes were released by processing graft tissue. The sequencing here drew on ileum tissue, taken around 340 days after intestinal transplantation. The origin of the receptors is a human patient who received an intestinal transplant, so some T cells may come from the graft donor.

The rearrangement joins TRBV7-9 to TRBJ1-2; no definite D call. The length of the CDR3 is 15 residues. Trimming removed 5 bases at V and 4 bases at J, with 17 bases between. The germline CDR1 and CDR2 sequences are SEHNR and FQNEAQ (reference sequence). CDR3 sequence reads: CASSSLGRRVYGYTF. The CDR3 DNA reads as TGTGCCAGCAGCAGCCTGGGCAGGAGGGTCTATGGCTACACCTTC.

J is TRBJ2-7 and V is TRBV28; TRBD2 aligns across 8 bases. The CDR3 sequence is 14 residues long. Unmatched junction bases numbered 12, after V lost 7 bases and J lost 7 bases. CDR1 MDHEN and CDR2 SYDVKM come from the germline V gene. The CDR3 here is CASNLSGTRGEQYF. The CDR3 DNA sequence: TGTGCCAGCAACCTATCCGGGACTAGGGGTGAGCAGTACTTC.

This sequence joins TRBV5-1 and TRBJ2-4; D is perhaps TRBD2 (6 bases). The CDR3 is 13 residues long. Germline values: CDR1 SGHRS, CDR2 YFSETQ. The V gene lost 0 bases and the J gene lost 8 bases, with 9 bases spanning the gap. CDR3 loop: CASSLGTGDIQYF. The CDR3, as DNA: TGCGCCAGCAGCTTGGGGACGGGGGACATTCAGTACTTC.

The genes are TRBV28 and TRBJ2-7; D remains ambiguous. With 3 bases removed from V and 1 base from J, the gap between germline ends came to 16 bases. Looked up from germline, CDR1 is MDHEN and CDR2 is SYDVKM. The CDR3 consists of 16 residues. CDR3 DNA sequence: TGTGCCAGCAGTTTTGGAGTTTTAGAGCCGTCCTACGAGCAGTACTTC. It encodes CASSFGVLEPSYEQYF.

V is TRBV10-3 and J is TRBJ2-7; 8 bases fit TRBD2. The CDR3 contains 12 residues. Trimming cost V 10 bases and J 0 bases; bases outside gene matches: 2. From germline, CDR1 is ENHRY and CDR2 SYGVKD. The DNA for the CDR3 is TGTGCCAGTAGCGGGACCTCCTACGAGCAGTACTTC. Residues: CASSGTSYEQYF.